This TCR beta chain was recorded in a study of cytomegalovirus exposure and HLA in healthy donors. Study conclusions and caveats: Confirmation was obtained in vitro that a few CMV-associated chains are specific for CMV antigens.

The PCR was carried out with 60 Vbeta primers and 13 Jbeta primers. Profiled with immunoSEQ multiplex PCR; TCRdb holds only in-frame clones, not every one. The data contain 150,000 to 200,000 clones, about four fifths of them singletons. The CDR3 loop spans 14 amino acids. The germline V gene encodes CDR1 MNHEY and CDR2 SVGAGI. With respect to this clone: The antigen is unknown.

Sequencing input: PBMCs. V gene TRBV6-5 combines with J gene TRBJ1-4; a possible D gene is TRBD1 (6 bases). The TCR sequence derives from a male donor in good health and CMV-seronegative. The CDR3 sequence is CAGGAGAPNEKLFF. CDR3 nucleotide sequence: TGTGCGGGGGGGGCAGGAGCACCTAATGAAAAACTGTTTTTT.